This T cell receptor (beta chain) appears in the sequencing data of a study of blood T cell repertoires in COVID-19. Using immunoSEQ multiplex PCR, the repertoire was profiled, and TCRdb retains in-frame clones only, with some absent. The repertoire consists of nearly 300,000 clones, with nearly 90% occurring once and the leading ten covering 2.9%. Cohorts were determined from participant-reported clinical history. CDR3 length: 14 amino acids. Germline loops: CDR1 MDHEN, CDR2 SYDVKM. Trimming left V 2 bases short and J 5 bases short, with 12 bases between. The sample was PBMCs or T cells enriched from blood (not recorded which). The chain links TRBV28 to TRBJ2-5; D may be TRBD1 (6 bases). This clonotype was obtained from a woman aged 50 to 60 who had been exposed to COVID-19. CDR3 loop: CASSLPGARETQYF. The CDR3 DNA reads TGTGCCAGCAGTTTACCAGGGGCGCGTGAGACCCAGTACTTC.